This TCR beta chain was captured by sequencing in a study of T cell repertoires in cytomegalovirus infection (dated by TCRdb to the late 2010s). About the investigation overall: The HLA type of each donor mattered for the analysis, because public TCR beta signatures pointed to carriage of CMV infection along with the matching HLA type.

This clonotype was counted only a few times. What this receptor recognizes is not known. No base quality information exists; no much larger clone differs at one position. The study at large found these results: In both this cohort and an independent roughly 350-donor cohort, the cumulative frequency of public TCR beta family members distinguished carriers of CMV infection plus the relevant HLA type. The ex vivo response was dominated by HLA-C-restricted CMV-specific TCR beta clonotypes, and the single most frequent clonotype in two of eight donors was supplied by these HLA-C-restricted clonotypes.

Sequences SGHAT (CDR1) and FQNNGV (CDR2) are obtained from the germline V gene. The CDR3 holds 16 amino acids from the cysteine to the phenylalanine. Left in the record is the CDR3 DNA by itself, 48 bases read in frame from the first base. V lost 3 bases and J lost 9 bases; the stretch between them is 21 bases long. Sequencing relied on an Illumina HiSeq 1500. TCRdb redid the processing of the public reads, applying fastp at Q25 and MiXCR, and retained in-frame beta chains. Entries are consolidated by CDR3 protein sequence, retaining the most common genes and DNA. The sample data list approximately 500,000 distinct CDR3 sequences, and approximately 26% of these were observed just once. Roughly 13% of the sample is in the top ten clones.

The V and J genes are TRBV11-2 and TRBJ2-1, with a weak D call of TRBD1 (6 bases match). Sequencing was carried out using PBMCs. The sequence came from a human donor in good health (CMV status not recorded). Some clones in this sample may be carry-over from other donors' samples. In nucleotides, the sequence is TGTGCCAGCAGCTTTCGTACAGGGTATATTTTTGGTGAGCAGTTCTTC. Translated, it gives CASSFRTGYIFGEQFF.